This T cell receptor beta chain was retrieved from a study of blood T cells in healthy people across ages. The second PCR ran roughly 6 to 11 cycles with a sample-barcoded 5' primer and J-beta primers. Every cDNA was tagged by a template-switch adaptor with 12 random nucleotides. TCRdb re-derived calls from the 5' RACE reads in MiXCR, one entry per CDR3 protein. The table shows around 2 million distinct CDR3 sequences, with roughly 43% occurring only once. This clonotype was seen just once. Total RNA amounts of at least 5 micrograms were extracted per sample. Deletions cut 0 bases from V and 2 bases from J, with 14 bases between. Germline-derived CDR1 and CDR2 are DFQATT and SNEGSKA (reference sequence). This CDR3 region has 17 residues.

This chain links TRBV20-1 with TRBJ1-6; D perhaps matches TRBD1 (5 bases). Sample: blood. The origin of this receptor is a human donor in good health. The CDR3 DNA reads as TGCAGTGCTAGAGATACGGGACCTAGCGCCTATAATTCACCCCTCCACTTT. This gives the protein CSARDTGPSAYNSPLHF.